This TCR beta chain derives from a study of early stage breast cancer tumors. Whole-study context: About 70% of the 16 invasive tumors were ER+, PR+ and HER2-.

V was clipped by 4 bases and J by 4 bases; unmatched bases: 9. This CDR3 has 16 residues. Germline V gene sequence: CDR1 SGHRS, CDR2 YFSETQ. This clone was detected a few times. Profiling relied on immunoSEQ multiplex PCR, and the TCRdb table lists in-frame clones only, not all of them. Among under 45,000 clones, approximately 72% were seen once, and the ten largest hold roughly 7.2%. The sequenced sample was blood. V gene TRBV5-1 combines with J gene TRBJ2-1; 9 bases match TRBD2. This receptor was identified in a person aged 45-60 years with breast cancer. In DNA, the CDR3 is TGCGCCAGCAGCGCCACGAGCGGGAGGACTTACAATGAGCAGTTCTTC. This encodes CASSATSGRTYNEQFF.